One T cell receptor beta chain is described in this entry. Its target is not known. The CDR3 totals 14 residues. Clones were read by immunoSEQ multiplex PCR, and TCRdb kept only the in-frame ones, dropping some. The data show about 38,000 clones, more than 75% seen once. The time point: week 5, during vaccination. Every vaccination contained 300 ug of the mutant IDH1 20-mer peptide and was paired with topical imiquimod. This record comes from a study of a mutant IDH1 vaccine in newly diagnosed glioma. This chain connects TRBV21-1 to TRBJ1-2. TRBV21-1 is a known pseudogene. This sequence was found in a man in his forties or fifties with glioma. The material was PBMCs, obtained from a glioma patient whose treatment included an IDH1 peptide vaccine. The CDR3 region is CASSIPTPRYRYTF. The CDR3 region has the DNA TGTGCCAGCAGCATCCCGACGCCCCGCTATCGCTACACCTTC.